The clone carrying this TCR beta chain was observed a handful of times. Its matching antigen is unknown. The sample is drawn from a study of blood T cells in healthy people across ages. Study-level results: A roughly linear age-dependent decrease characterized TCR beta diversity per million T cells.

Sample-barcoded 5' priming and a J-beta primer mix drove a second PCR of 7 to 11 cycles. TCRdb re-derived calls from the 5' RACE reads in MiXCR, one entry per CDR3 protein. This table has roughly 1,800,000 distinct CDR3 sequences, 40% to 55% appearing once. Per germline, CDR1 SGHRS and CDR2 YFSETQ. Trimming stripped 4 bases from V and 2 bases from J, with 14 bases between. There are 15 residues in the CDR3. The sequence was collected from a woman aged 40 to 55 in good health. The chain joins TRBV5-1 to TRBJ2-3, with a possible D match to TRBD2 (6 bases). Sequenced sample: blood. Here the CDR3 DNA reads TGCGCCAGCAGCCTCGGGACTCAAGACACAGATACGCAGTATTTT. Its protein product is CASSLGTQDTDTQYF.